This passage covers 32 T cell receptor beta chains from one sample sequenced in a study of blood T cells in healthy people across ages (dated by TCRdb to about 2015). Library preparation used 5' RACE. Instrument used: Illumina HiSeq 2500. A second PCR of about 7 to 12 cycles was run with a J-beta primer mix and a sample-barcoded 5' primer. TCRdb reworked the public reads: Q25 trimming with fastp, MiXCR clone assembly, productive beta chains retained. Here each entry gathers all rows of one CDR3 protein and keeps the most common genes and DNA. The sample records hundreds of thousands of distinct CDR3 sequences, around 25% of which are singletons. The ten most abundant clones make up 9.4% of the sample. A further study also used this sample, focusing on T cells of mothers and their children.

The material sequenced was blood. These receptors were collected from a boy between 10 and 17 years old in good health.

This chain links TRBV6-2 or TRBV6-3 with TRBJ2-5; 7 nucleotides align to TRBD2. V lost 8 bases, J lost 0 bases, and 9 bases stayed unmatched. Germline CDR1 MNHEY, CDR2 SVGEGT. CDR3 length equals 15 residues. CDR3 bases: TGTGCCAGCTTGTCCGACGGGACTAACCAAGAGACCCAGTACTTC. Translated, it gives CASLSDGTNQETQYF.

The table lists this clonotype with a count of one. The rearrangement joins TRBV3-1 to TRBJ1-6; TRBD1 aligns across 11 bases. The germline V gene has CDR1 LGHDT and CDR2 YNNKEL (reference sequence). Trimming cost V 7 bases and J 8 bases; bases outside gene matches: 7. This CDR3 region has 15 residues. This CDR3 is CASKELGQGDSPLHF. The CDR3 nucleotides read TGTGCCAGCAAGGAGTTGGGACAGGGGGATTCACCCCTCCACTTT.

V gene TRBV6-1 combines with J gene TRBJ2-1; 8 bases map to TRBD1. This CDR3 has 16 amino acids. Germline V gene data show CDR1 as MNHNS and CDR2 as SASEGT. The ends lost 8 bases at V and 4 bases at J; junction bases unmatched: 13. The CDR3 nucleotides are TGTGCCAGCCCAGTGAACAGGGGGGATGGATACAATGAGCAGTTCTTC. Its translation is CASPVNRGDGYNEQFF.

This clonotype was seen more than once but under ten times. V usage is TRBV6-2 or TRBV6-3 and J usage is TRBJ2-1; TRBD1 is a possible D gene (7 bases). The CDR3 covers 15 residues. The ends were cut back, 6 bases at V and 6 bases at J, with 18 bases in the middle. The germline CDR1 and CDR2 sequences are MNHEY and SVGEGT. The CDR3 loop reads CASRPLRGAFNEQFF. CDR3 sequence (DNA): TGTGCCAGCAGACCACTCAGGGGGGCATTCAATGAGCAGTTCTTC.

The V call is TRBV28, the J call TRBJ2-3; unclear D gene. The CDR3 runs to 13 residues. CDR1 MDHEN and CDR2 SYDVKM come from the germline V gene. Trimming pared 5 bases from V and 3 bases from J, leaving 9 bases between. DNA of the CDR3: TGTGCCAGCAGTGTGGAAGAGACAGATACGCAGTATTTT. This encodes CASSVEETDTQYF.

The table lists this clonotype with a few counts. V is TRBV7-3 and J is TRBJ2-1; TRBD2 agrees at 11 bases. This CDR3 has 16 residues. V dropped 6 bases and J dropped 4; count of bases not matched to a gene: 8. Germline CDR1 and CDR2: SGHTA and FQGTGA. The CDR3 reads CASRTTSGVIYNEQFF. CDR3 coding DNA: TGTGCCAGCAGAACGACTAGCGGGGTCATTTACAATGAGCAGTTCTTC.

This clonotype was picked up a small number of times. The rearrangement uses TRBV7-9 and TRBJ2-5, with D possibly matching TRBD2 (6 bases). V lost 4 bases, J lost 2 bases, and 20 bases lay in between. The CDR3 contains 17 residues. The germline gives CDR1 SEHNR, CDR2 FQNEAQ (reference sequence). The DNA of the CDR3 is TGTGCCAGCAGCTCCTCCTCAGCAGGACTACAACAAGAGACCCAGTACTTC. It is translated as CASSSSSAGLQQETQYF.

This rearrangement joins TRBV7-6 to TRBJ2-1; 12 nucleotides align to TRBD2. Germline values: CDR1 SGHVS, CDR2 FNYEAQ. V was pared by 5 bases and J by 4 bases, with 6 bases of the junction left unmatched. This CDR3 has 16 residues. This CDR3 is CASSERLAGAYNEQFF. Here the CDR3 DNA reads TGTGCCAGCAGCGAACGACTAGCGGGGGCTTACAATGAGCAGTTCTTC.

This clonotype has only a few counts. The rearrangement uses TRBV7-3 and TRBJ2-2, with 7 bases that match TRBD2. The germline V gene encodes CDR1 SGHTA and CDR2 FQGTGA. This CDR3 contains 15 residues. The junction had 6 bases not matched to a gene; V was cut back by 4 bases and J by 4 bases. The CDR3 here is CASSSTPGGTGELFF. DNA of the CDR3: TGTGCCAGCAGCTCTACTCCGGGGGGCACCGGGGAGCTGTTTTTT.

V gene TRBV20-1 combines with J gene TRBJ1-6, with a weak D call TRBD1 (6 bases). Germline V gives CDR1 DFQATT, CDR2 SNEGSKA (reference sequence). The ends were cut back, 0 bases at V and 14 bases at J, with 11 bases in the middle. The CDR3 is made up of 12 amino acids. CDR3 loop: CSARDLGGTLHF. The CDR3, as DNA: TGCAGTGCTAGAGATCTGGGGGGCACCCTCCACTTT.

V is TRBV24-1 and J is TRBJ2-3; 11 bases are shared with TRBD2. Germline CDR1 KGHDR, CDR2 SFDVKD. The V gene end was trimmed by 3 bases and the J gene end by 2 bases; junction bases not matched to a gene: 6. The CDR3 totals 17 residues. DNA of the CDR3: TGTGCCACCAGTGATCAGCTAGCGGGAGGATTCACAGATACGCAGTATTTT. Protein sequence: CATSDQLAGGFTDTQYF.

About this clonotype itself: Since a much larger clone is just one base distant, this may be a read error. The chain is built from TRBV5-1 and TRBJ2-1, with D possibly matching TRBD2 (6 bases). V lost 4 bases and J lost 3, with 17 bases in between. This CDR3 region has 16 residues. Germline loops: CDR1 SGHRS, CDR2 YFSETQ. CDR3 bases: TGCGCCAGCAGCGGGATCGGACTACGCGGCTACAATGAGCAGTTCTTC. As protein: CASSGIGLRGYNEQFF.

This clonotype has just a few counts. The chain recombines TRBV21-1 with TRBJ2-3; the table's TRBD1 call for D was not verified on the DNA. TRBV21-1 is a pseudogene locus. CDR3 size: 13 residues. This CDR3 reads CASSKIGTGSQYF. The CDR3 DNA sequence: TGTGCCAGCAGCAAGATTGGGACAGGCTCGCAGTATTTT.

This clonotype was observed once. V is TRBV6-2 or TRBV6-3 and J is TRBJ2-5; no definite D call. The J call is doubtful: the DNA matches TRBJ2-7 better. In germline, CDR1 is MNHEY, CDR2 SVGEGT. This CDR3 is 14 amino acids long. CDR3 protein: CASRSTGPSYEQYF. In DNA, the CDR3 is TGTGCCAGCAGATCAACCGGACCTTCCTACGAGCAGTACTTC.

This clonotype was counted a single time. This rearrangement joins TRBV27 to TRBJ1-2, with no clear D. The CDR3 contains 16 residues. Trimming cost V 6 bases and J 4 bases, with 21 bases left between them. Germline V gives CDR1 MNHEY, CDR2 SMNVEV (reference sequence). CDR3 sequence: CASRSMFSDGPYGYTF. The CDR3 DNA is TGTGCCAGCAGATCGATGTTCTCTGACGGTCCCTATGGCTACACCTTC.

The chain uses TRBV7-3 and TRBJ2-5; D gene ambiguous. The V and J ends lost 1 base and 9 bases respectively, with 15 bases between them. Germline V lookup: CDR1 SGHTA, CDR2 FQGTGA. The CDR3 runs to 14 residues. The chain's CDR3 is CASSLSGSKNAQYF. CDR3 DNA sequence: TGTGCCAGCAGCTTAAGTGGTTCTAAAAATGCCCAGTACTTC.

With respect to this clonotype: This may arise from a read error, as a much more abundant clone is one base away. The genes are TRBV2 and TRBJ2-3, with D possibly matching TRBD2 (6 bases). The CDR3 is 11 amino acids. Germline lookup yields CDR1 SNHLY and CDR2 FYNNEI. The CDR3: CASASADMQYF. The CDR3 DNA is TGTGCCAGCGCTAGCGCAGATATGCAGTATTTT.

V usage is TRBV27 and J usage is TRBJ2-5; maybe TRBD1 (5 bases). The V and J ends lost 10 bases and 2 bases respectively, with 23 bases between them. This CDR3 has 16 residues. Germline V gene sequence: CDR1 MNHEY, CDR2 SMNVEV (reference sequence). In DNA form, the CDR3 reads TGTGCCACCTTTAAGGGCTGGCAGGGCCATCAAGAGACCCAGTACTTC. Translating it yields CATFKGWQGHQETQYF.

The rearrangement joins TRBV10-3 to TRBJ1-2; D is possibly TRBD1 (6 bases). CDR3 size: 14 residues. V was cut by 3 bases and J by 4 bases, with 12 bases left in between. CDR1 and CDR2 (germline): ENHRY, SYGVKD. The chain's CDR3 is CAISEAGTSYGYTF. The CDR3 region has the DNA TGTGCCATCAGTGAAGCCGGGACAAGCTATGGCTACACCTTC.

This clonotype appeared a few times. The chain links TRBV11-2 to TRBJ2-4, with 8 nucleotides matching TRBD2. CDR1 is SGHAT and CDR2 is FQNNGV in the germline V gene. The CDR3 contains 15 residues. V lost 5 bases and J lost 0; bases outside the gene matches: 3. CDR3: CASSHSGAAKNIQYF. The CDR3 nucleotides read TGTGCCAGCAGCCATAGCGGGGCAGCCAAAAACATTCAGTACTTC.

DNA for the CDR3: TGTGCCAGCAGTCCAAGGGGGGACTACCAAGAGACCCAGTACTTC. Translating gives CASSPRGDYQETQYF. This chain links TRBV6-2 or TRBV6-3 with TRBJ2-5; possibly TRBD1 or TRBD2 for D (6 bases each). Trimming shortened V by 5 bases and J by 0 bases, and 13 bases separated the two germline ends. The CDR3 contains 15 residues. The germline V gene has CDR1 MNHEY and CDR2 SVGEGT.

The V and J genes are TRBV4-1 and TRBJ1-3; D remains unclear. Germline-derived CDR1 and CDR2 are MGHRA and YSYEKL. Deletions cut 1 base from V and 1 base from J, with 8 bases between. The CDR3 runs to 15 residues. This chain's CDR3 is CASSQGGGSGNTIYF. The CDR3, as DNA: TGCGCCAGCAGCCAAGGAGGAGGATCTGGAAACACCATATATTTT.

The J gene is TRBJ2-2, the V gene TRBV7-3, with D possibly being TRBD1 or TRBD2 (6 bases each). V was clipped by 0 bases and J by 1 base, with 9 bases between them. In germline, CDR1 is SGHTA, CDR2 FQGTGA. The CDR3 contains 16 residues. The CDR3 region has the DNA TGTGCCAGCAGCTTAACCGGGGGCCAGAACACCGGGGAGCTGTTTTTT. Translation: CASSLTGGQNTGELFF. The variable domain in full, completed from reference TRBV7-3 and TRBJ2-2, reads GAGVSQTPSNKVTEKGKYVELRCDPISGHTALYWYRQSLGQGPEFLIYFQGTGAADDSGLPNDRFFAVRPEGSVSTLKIQRTERGDSAVYLCASSLTGGQNTGELFFGEGSRLTVL.

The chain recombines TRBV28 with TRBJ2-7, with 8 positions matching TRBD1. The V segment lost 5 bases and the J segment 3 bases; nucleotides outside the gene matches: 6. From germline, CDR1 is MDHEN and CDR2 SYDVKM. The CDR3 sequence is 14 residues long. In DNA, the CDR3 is TGTGCCAGCAGTCCGGACAGGGTGAACTACGAGCAGTACTTC. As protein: CASSPDRVNYEQYF.

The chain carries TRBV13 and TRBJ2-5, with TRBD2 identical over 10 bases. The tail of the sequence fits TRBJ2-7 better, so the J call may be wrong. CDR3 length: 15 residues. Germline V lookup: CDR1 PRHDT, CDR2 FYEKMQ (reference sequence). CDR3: CASSSSGVAGGEQYF. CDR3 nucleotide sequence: TGTGCCAGCAGCTCTTCGGGGGTAGCGGGGGGCGAGCAGTACTTC.

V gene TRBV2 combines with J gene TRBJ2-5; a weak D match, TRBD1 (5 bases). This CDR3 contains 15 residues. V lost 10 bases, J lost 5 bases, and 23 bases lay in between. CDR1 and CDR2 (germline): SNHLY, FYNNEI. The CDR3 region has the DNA TGTGCCAAGACCTACACGACTGGGGCCATGGAGACCCAGTACTTC. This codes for CAKTYTTGAMETQYF.

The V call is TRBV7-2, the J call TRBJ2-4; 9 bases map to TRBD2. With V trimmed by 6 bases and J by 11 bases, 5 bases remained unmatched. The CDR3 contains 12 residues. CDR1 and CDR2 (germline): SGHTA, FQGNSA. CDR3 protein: CASSLGLAVQYF. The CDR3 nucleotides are TGTGCCAGCAGTTTGGGACTAGCAGTTCAGTACTTC.

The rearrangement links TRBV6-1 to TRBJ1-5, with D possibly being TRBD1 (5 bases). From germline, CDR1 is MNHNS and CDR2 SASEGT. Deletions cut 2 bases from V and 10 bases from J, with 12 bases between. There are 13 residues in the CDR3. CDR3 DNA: TGTGCCAGCAGTGAATCGGGGGTTCAACCCCAGCATTTT. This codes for CASSESGVQPQHF.

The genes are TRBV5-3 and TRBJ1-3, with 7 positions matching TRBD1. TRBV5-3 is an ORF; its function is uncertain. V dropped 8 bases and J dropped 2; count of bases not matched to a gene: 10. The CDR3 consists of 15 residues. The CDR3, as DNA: TGTGCCAGCAGTAGAATCGGGACAGCTGGAAACACCATATATTTT. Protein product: CASSRIGTAGNTIYF.

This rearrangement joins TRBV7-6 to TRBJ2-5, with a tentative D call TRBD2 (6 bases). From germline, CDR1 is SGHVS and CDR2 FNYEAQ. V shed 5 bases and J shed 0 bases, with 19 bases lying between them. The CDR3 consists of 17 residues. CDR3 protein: CASSPRGAGKNQETQYF. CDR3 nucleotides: TGTGCCAGCAGCCCCCGGGGAGCGGGCAAGAACCAAGAGACCCAGTACTTC.

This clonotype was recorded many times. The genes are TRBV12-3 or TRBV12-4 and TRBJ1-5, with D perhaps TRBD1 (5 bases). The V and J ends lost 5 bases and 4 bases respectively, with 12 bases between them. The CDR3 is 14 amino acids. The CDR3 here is CASSPPGGNQPQHF. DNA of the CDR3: TGTGCCAGCAGTCCCCCGGGGGGGAATCAGCCCCAGCATTTT.

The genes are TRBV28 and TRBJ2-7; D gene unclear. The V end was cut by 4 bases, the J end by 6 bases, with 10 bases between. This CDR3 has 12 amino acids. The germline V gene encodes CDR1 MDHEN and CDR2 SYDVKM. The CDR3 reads CASSSATFEQYF. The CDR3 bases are TGTGCCAGCAGTTCTGCGACTTTCGAGCAGTACTTC.